The source of this T cell receptor (beta chain) is a study of T cell repertoires in cytomegalovirus infection. About the study: Recently identified HLA-C-restricted CMV epitopes and well-studied HLA-B-restricted CMV epitopes were used by the study. Overall study results and limits: Identification of carriers of CMV plus the relevant HLA was achieved through cumulative public TCR beta family frequency.

Each CDR3 protein gets one entry after TCRdb re-called the reads with MiXCR. The sample has 150,000 or so distinct CDR3 sequences; around 30% are singletons. This CDR3 has 11 amino acids. CDR1 and CDR2 from the germline V gene are MNHNY and SVGAGI (reference sequence). The V segment lost 8 bases and the J segment 6 bases; nucleotides outside the gene matches: 3. Regarding this clonotype: Its antigen is not known.

The sample here was CD8+ T cells from cultured PBMCs, taken from culture after CMV antigen stimulation. The chain employs TRBV6-6 and TRBJ1-1; 7 bases are a match to TRBD1. This sequence originates from a human donor in good health (CMV status not recorded). Some clones in this sample may be carry-over from other donors' samples. CDR3 in amino acids: CASGTVSEAFF. DNA of the CDR3: TGTGCCAGCGGGACAGTATCTGAAGCTTTCTTT.